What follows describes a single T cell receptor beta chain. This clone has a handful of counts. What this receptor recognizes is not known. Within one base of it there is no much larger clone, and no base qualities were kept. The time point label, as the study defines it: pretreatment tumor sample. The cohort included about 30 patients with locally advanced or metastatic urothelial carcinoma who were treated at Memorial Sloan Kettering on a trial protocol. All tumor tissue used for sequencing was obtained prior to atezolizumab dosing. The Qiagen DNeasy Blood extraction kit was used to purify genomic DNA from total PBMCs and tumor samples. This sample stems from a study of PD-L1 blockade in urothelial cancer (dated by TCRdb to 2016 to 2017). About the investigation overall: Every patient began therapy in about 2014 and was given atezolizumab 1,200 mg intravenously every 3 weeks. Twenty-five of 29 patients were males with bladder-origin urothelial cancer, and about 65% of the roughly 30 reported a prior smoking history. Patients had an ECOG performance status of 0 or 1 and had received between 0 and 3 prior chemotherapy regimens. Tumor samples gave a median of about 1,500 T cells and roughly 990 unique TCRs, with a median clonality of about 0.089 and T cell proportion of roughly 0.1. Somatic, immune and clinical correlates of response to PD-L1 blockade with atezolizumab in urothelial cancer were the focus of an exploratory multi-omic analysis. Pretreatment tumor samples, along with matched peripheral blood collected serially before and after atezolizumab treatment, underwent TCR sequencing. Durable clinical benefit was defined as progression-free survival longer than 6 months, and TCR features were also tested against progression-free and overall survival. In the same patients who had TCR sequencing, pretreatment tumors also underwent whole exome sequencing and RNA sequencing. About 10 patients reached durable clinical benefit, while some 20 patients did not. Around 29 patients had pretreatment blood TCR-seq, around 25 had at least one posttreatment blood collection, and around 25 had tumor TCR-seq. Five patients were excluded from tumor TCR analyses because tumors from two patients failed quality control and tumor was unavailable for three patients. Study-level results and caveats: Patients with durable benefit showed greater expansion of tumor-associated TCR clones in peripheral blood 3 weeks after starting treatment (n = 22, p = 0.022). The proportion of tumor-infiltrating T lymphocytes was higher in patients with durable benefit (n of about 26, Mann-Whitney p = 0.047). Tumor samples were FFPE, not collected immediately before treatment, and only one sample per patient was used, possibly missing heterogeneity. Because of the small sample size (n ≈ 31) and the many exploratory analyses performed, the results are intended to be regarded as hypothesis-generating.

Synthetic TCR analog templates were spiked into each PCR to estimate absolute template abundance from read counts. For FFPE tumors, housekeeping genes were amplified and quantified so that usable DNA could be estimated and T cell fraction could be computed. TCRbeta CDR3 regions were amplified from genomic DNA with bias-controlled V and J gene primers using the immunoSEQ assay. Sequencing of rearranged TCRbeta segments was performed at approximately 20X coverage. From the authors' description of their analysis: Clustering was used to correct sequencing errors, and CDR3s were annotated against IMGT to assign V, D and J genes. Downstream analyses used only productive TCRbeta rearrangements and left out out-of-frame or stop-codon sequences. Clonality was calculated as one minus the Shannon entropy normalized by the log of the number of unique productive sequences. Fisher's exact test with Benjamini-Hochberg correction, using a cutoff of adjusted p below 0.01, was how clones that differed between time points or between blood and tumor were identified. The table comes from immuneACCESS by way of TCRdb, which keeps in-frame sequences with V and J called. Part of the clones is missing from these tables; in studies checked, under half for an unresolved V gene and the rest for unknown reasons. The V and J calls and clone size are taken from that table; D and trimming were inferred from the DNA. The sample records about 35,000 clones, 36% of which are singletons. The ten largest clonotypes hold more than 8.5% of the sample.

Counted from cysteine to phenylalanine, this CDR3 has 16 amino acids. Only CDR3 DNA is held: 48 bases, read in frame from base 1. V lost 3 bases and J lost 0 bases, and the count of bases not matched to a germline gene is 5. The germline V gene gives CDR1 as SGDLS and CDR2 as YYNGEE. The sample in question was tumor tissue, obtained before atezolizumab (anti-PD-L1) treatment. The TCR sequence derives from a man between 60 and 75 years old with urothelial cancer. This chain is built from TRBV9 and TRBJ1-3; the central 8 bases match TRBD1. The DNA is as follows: TGTGCCAGCAGCGCCGACAGGGGCCTCTCTGGAAACACCATATATTTT. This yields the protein CASSADRGLSGNTIYF.